This T cell receptor beta chain came from a study of T cell responses to AZD1222 COVID-19 vaccine. For the study at large: Second doses that came at about 4 or about 12 weeks were put together. Study-wide points: Donors, mostly white British, included more females; clonal diversity was possibly underestimated. Spike was spanned by vaccine-associated CD4 TCRs, which were dominant at 160-218 and 743-854. Only a handful of AZD1222 recipients were seropositive at baseline.

Clones were read by immunoSEQ multiplex PCR, and TCRdb kept only the in-frame ones, dropping some. The table shows about 120,000 clones, with roughly 93% occurring only once. Germline V gene lookup returns CDR1 MNHEY and CDR2 SVGAGI. V gave up 0 bases and J gave up 1 base, with 4 bases separating them. The CDR3 covers 14 residues. Of note for this clone: Its antigen is unknown.

Source: peripheral blood, taken on day 0 of AZD1222 vaccination. The chain joins TRBV6-5 to TRBJ1-5; D ambiguous. This receptor was obtained from an adult in good health. The CDR3 nucleotides read TGTGCCAGCAGTTACTCGAAGAGCAATCAGCCCCAGCATTTT. It specifies CASSYSKSNQPQHF.